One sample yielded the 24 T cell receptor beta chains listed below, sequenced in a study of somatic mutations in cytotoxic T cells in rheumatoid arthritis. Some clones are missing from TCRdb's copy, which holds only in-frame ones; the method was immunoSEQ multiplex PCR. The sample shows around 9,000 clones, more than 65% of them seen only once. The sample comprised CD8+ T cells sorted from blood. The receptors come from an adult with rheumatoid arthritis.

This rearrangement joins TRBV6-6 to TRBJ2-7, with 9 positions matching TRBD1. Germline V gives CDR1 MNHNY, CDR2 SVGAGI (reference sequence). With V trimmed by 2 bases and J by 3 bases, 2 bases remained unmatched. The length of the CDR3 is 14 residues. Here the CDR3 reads CASSYETGGYEQYF. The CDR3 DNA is TGTGCCAGCAGTTACGAGACAGGGGGCTACGAGCAGTACTTC.

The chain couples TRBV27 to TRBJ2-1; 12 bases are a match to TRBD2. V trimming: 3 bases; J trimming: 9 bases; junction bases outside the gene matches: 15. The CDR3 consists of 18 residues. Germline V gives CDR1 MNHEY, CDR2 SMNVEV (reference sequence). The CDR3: CASSLAGLAGQLRGEQFF. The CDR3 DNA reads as TGTGCCAGCAGTTTGGCAGGACTAGCGGGACAACTCCGGGGTGAGCAGTTCTTC.

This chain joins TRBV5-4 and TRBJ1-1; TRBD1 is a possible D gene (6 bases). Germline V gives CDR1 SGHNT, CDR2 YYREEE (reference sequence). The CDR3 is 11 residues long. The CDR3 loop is CASNREGEAFF. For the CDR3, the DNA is TGTGCTTCTAACAGGGAGGGAGAAGCTTTCTTT.

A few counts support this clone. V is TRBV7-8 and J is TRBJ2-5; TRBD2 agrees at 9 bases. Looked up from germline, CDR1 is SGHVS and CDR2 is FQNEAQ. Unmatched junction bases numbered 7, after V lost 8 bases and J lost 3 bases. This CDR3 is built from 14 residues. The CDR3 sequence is CASAGTSLKETQYF. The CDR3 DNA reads TGTGCCAGCGCCGGGACTAGCCTTAAAGAGACCCAGTACTTC.

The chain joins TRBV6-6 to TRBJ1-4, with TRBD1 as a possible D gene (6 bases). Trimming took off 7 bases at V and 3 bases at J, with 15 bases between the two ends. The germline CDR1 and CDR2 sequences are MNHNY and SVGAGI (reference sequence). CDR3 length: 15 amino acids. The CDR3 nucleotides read TGTGCCAGCACCAGGACAGTCGAAGCTAATGAAAAACTGTTTTTT. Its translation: CASTRTVEANEKLFF.

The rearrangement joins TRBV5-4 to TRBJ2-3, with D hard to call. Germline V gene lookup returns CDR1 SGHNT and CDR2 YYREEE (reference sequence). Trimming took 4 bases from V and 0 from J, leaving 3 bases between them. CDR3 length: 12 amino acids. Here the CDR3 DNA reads TGTGCCAGCAGCATTAGCACAGATACGCAGTATTTT. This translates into CASSISTDTQYF.

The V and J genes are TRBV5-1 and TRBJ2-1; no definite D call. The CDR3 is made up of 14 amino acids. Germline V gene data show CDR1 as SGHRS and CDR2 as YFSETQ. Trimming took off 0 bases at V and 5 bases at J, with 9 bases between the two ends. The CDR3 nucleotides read TGCGCCAGCAGCTTGGCAGGCTACAACAATGAGCAGTTCTTC. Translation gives CASSLAGYNNEQFF. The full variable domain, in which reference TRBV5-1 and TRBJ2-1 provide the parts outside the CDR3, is KAGVTQTPRYLIKTRGQQVTLSCSPISGHRSVSWYQQTPGQGLQFLFEYFSETQRNKGNFPGRFSGRQFSNSRSEMNVSTLELGDSALYLCASSLAGYNNEQFFGPGTRLTVL.

The chain's CDR3 is CASSSPGQINYGYTF. The CDR3 DNA follows: TGCGCCAGCAGCTCCCCGGGACAGATTAACTATGGCTACACCTTC. This chain links TRBV5-1 with TRBJ1-2; 7 bases align to TRBD1. Germline CDR1 reads SGHRS; CDR2 reads YFSETQ. Unmatched junction bases numbered 6, after V lost 3 bases and J lost 1 base. The CDR3 covers 15 residues.

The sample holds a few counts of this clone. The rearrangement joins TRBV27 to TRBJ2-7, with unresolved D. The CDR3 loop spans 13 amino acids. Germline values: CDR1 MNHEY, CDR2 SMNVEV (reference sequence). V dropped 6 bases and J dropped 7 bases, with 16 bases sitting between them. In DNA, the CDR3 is TGTGCCAGCAGCCCGGGTCGCAATGGGGAGCAGTACTTC. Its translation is CASSPGRNGEQYF.

The CDR3 loop is CASSPGGEVSYEQYF. The CDR3 bases are TGTGCCAGCAGCCCTGGTGGGGAAGTCTCCTACGAGCAGTACTTC. The V call is TRBV9, the J call TRBJ2-7; D uncertain. CDR1 and CDR2 (germline): SGDLS, YYNGEE. Trimming stripped 4 bases from V and 0 bases from J, with 14 bases between. The CDR3 loop spans 15 amino acids.

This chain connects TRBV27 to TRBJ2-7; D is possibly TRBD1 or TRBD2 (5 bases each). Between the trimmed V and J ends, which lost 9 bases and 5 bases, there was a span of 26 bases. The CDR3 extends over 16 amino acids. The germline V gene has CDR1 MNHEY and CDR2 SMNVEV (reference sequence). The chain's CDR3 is CARKRDASSEVDEQYF. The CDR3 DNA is TGTGCCAGGAAACGGGACGCGTCTTCCGAGGTTGACGAGCAGTACTTC.

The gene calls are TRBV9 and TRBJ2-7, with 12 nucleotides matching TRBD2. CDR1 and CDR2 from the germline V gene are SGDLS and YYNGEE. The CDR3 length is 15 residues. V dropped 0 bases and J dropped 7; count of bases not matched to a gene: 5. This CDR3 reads CASSVASGRAEEQYF. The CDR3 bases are TGTGCCAGCAGCGTAGCTAGCGGGAGGGCCGAGGAGCAGTACTTC.

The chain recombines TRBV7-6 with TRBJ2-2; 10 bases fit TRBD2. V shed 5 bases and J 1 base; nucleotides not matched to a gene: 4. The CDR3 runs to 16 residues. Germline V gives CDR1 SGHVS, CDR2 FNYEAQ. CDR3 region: CASSPPSGRNTGELFF. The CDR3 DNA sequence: TGTGCCAGCAGCCCCCCTAGCGGGAGGAACACCGGGGAGCTGTTTTTT.

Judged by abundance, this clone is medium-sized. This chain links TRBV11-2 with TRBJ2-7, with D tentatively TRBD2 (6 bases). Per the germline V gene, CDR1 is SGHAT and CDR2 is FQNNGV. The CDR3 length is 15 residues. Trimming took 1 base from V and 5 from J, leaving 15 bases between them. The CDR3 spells CASSLAAGSVHEQYF. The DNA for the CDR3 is TGTGCCAGCAGCTTAGCGGCGGGGTCCGTCCACGAGCAGTACTTC.

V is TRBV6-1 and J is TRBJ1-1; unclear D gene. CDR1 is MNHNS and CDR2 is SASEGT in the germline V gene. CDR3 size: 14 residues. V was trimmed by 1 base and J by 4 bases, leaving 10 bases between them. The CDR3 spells CASSEGVFTTEAFF. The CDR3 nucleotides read TGTGCCAGCAGTGAAGGGGTTTTTACCACTGAAGCTTTCTTT.

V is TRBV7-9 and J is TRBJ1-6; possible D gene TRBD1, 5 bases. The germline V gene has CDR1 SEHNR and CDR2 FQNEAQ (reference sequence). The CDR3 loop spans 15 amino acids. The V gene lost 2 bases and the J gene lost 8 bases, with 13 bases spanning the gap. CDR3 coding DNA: TGTGCCAGCAGCTTAAGACAGACCGAGGATTCACCCCTCCACTTT. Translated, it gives CASSLRQTEDSPLHF.

CDR3 nucleotides: TGTGCCAGCAGCTTAGGACCGAGCTACGAGCAGTACTTC. Amino acids: CASSLGPSYEQYF. This chain links TRBV7-3 with TRBJ2-7; unclear D gene. Deletions cut 2 bases from V and 3 bases from J, with 8 bases between. The CDR3 sequence is 13 residues long. The V gene's germline CDR1 is SGHTA and CDR2 FQGTGA.

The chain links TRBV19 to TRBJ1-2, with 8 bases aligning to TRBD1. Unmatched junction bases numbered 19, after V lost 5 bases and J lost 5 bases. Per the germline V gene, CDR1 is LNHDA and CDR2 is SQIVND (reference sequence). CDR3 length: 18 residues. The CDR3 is CASSVSGTGLLGAYGYTF. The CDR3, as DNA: TGTGCCAGTAGTGTCTCCGGGACAGGCCTCCTAGGGGCTTATGGCTACACCTTC.

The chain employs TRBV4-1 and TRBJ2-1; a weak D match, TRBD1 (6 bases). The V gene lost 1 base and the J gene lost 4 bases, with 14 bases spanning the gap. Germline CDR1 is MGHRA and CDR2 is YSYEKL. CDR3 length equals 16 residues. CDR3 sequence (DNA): TGCGCCAGCAGCCAAGTTCCAGGGGCGACATACAATGAGCAGTTCTTC. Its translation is CASSQVPGATYNEQFF.

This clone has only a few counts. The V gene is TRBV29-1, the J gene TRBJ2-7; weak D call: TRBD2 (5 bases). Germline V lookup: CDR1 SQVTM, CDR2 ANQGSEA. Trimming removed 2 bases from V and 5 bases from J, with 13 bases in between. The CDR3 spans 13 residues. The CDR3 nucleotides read TGCAGCGTTGAAAGGGTAGACGGGGACGAGCAGTACTTC. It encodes CSVERVDGDEQYF.

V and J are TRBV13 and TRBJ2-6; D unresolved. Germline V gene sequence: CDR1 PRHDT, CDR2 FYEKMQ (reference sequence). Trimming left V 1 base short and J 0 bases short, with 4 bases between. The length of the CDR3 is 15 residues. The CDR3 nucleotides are TGTGCCAGCAGCTTAGACCGCTCTGGGGCCAACGTCCTGACTTTC. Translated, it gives CASSLDRSGANVLTF.

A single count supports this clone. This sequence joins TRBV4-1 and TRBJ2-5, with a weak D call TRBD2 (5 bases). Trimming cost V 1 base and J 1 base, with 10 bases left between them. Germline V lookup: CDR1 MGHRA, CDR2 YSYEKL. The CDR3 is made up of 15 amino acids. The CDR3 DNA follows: TGCGCCAGCAGCCAAGGCTATGGAGGCCAAGAGACCCAGTACTTC. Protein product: CASSQGYGGQETQYF.

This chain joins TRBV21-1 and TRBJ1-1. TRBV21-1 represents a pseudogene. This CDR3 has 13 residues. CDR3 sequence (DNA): TGTGCCAGCAGCAAAAATAGGAACACTGAAGCTTTCTTT. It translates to CASSKNRNTEAFF.

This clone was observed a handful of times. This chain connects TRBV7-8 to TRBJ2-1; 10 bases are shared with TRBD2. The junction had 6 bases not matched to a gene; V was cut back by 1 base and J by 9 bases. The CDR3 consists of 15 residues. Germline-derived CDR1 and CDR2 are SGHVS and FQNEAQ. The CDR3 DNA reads TGTGCCAGCAGCTTAGGTCTAGCGGGGGATTCTGAGCAGTTCTTC. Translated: CASSLGLAGDSEQFF.